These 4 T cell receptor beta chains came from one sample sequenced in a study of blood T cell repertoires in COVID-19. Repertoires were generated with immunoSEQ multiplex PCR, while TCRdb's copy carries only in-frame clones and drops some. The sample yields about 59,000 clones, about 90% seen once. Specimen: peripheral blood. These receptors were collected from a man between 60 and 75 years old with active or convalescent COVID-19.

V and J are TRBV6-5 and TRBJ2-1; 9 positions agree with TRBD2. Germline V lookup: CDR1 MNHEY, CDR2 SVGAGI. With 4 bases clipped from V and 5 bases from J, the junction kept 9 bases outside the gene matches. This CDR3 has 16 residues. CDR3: CASSLIRGGAHNEQFF. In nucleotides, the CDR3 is TGTGCCAGCAGTTTGATCCGCGGGGGGGCCCACAATGAGCAGTTCTTC.

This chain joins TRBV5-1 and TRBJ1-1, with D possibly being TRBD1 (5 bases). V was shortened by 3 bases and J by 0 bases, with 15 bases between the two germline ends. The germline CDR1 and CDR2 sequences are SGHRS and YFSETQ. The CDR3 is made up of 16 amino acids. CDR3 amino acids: CASSSTGGLMNTEAFF. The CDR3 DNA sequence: TGCGCCAGCAGCTCGACGGGGGGATTAATGAACACTGAAGCTTTCTTT.

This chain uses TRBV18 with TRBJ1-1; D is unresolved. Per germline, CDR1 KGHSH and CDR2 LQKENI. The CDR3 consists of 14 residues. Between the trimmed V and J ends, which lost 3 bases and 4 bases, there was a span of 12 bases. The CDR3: CASSPLVSGTEAFF. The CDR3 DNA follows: TGTGCCAGCTCACCGTTGGTATCGGGCACTGAAGCTTTCTTT.

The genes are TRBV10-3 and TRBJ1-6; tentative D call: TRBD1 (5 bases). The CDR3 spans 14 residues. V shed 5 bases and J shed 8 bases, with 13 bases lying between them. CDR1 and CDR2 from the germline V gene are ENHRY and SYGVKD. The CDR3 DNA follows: TGTGCCATCAGTTCGGCAGGGAGGCATTCACCCCTCCACTTT. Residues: CAISSAGRHSPLHF.